Here is one T cell receptor (beta chain) with its context. Its antigen is still unknown. This sample stems from a study of cytomegalovirus exposure and HLA in healthy donors. Study-level findings and limits: The later analysis indicated that the majority of CMV-associated TCR beta chains appeared HLA-restricted.

The study ran its PCR with 60 Vbeta and 13 Jbeta primers. Some clones are missing from TCRdb's copy, which holds only in-frame ones; the method was immunoSEQ multiplex PCR. The table has some 140,000 clones, 65% to 80% seen once. CDR1 and CDR2 (germline): LGHNA, YNFKEQ. The CDR3 totals 15 residues. V lost 3 bases to trimming and J lost 2 bases, with 12 bases between them. The sequence derives from a man aged 35-49 years in good health and CMV-seronegative. The sequenced material came from PBMCs. This sequence joins TRBV4-2 and TRBJ2-3; D possibly corresponds to TRBD2 (5 bases). In nucleotides, the CDR3 is TGTGCCAGCAGCCAGTCTGAGGGCCTCACAGATACGCAGTATTTT. Its protein product is CASSQSEGLTDTQYF.